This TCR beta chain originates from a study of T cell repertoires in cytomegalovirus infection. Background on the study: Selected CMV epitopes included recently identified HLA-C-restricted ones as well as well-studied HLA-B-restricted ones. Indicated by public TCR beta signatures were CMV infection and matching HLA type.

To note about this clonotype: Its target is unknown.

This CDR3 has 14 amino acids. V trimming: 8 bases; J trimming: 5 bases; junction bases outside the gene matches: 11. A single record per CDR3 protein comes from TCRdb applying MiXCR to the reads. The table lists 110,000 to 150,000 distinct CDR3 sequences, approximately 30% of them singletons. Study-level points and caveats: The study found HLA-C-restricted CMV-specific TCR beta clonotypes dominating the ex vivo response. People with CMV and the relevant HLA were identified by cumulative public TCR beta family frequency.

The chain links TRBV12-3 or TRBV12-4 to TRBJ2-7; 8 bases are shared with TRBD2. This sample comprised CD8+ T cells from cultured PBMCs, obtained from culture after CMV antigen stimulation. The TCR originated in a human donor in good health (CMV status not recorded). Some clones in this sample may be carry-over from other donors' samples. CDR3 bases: TGTGCCAGCGGCCGGGGGGGGCCGCGAGACGAGCAGTACTTC. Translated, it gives CASGRGGPRDEQYF.